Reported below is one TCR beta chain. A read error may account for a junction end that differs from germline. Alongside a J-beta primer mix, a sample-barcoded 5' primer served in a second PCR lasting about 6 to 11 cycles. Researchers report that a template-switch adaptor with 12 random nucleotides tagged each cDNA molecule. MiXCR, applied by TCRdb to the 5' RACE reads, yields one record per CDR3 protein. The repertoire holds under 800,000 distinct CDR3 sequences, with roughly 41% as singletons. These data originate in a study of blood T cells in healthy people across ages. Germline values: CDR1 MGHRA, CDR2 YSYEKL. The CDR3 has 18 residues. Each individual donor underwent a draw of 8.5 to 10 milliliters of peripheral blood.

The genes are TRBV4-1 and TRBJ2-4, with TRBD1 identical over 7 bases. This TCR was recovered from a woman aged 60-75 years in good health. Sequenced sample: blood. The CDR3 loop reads CASSHPNDRALAKNSQYF. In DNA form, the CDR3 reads TGCGCCAGCAGCCACCCAAACGACAGGGCTCTAGCCAAAAACAGTCAGTACTTC.